The 5 T cell receptor beta chains below all came from one sample that was sequenced in a study of Ad26.COV2.S vaccination and SARS-CoV-2 variants. Indicated treatment: 15 to 20 received Ad26.COV2.S at low or high dose, single or two shots; roughly five received placebo; per-sample allocation not given. Specimens were obtained on day 63 following the first vaccine or placebo injection. Measured with immunoSEQ multiplex PCR; TCRdb has only the in-frame clones, and not every one. The profile shows 350,000 to 450,000 clones, approximately 91% of them singletons. The source material was peripheral blood, sampled in a trial of Ad26.COV2.S vaccine versus placebo. Receptors were obtained from a person aged 18-60 years who received the Ad26.COV2.S COVID-19 vaccine or a placebo.

The chain recombines TRBV4-3 with TRBJ2-1; TRBD1 agrees at 9 bases. Unmatched junction bases numbered 6, after V lost 1 base and J lost 2 bases. CDR3 size: 17 residues. Germline V CDR1 and CDR2: LGHNA, YSLEER. The CDR3 DNA reads as TGCGCCAGCAGCCAAGTTAAAGGGACAGGGCCCTACAATGAGCAGTTCTTC. Its translation is CASSQVKGTGPYNEQFF.

The chain employs TRBV9 and TRBJ2-3; D call uncertain. Germline V CDR1 and CDR2: SGDLS, YYNGEE. The CDR3 is 14 amino acids. V was pared by 0 bases and J by 0 bases, with 5 bases between. For the CDR3, the DNA is TGTGCCAGCAGCGTAGCCGGTAGCACAGATACGCAGTATTTT. As protein: CASSVAGSTDTQYF. The whole variable domain, filled in from reference TRBV9 and TRBJ2-3, reads DSGVTQTPKHLITATGQRVTLRCSPRSGDLSVYWYQQSLDQGLQFLIQYYNGEERAKGNILERFSAQQFPDLHSELNLSSLELGDSALYFCASSVAGSTDTQYFGPGTRLTVL.

This sequence joins TRBV11-3 and TRBJ1-6; 7 bases are shared with TRBD1. J was trimmed by 5 bases and V by 5 bases; bases with no gene match: 6. The CDR3 covers 15 residues. CDR1 and CDR2 from the germline V gene are SGHNT and YENEEA. CDR3 in amino acids: CASSRQGFDNSPLHF. In nucleotides, the CDR3 is TGTGCCAGCAGCAGACAGGGTTTTGATAATTCACCCCTCCACTTT. Drawing the rest from reference TRBV11-3 and TRBJ1-6, the complete variable domain is EAGVVQSPRYKIIEKKQPVAFWCNPISGHNTLYWYLQNLGQGPELLIRYENEEAVDDSQLPKDRFSAERLKGVDSTLKIQPAELGDSAVYLCASSRQGFDNSPLHFGNGTRLTVT.

The chain has TRBV7-6 and TRBJ2-1; tentative D call: TRBD1 (5 bases). CDR3 length equals 13 residues. Germline values: CDR1 SGHVS, CDR2 FNYEAQ. Trimming removed 5 bases from V and 3 bases from J, with 8 bases in between. The DNA of the CDR3 is TGTGCCAGCAGCCAGGACATCTACAATGAGCAGTTCTTC. It codes for CASSQDIYNEQFF.

This clone was observed a few times. This rearrangement joins TRBV28 to TRBJ2-7, with 13 bases that match TRBD2. V lost 6 bases, J lost 3 bases, and 2 bases stayed unmatched. Germline V gene lookup returns CDR1 MDHEN and CDR2 SYDVKM. This CDR3 has 14 residues. CDR3 sequence reads: CASRRLAGGYEQYF. The CDR3, as DNA: TGTGCCAGCAGGAGACTAGCGGGAGGCTACGAGCAGTACTTC.